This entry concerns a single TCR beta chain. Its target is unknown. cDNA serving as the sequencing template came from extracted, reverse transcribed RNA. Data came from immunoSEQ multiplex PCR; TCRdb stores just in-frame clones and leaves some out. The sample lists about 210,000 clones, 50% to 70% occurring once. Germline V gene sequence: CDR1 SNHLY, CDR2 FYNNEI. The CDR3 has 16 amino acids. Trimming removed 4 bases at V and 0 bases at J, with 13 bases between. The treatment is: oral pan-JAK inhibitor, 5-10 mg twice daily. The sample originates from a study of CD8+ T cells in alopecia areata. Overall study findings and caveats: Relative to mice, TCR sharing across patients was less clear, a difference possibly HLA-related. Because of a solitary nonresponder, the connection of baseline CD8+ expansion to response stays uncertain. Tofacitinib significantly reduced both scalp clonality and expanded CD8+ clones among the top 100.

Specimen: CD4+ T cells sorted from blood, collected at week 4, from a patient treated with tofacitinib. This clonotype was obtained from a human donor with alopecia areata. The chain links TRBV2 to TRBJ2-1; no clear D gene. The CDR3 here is CASSGNSQSSYNEQFF. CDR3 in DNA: TGTGCCAGCAGTGGTAACAGCCAGAGCTCCTACAATGAGCAGTTCTTC.